The entry below describes one TCR beta chain. Its antigen is still unknown. The data stem from a study of T cell responses to AZD1222 COVID-19 vaccine. About the research overall: Whether given at about 4 or about 12 weeks, second doses were pooled. Study-level points and caveats: CD4 TCRs associated with vaccination spanned spike, dominating at 160-218 and 743-854. Donors, mostly white British, included more females; clonal diversity was possibly underestimated.

Clones were read by immunoSEQ multiplex PCR, and TCRdb kept only the in-frame ones, dropping some. The sample lists 150,000 to 200,000 clones, about nine tenths seen once, with about 3% in the top ten. Trimming removed 4 bases from V and 5 bases from J, with 17 bases in between. From germline, CDR1 is SGHRS and CDR2 YFSETQ. This CDR3 is 15 amino acids long. The source of this sequence is an adult in good health. This chain uses TRBV5-1 with TRBJ2-3; the D gene is possibly TRBD2 (5 bases). The sample consisted of peripheral blood, taken on day 0 of AZD1222 vaccination. CDR3 in amino acids: CASSGSPQREDTQYF. DNA of the CDR3: TGCGCCAGCAGCGGATCCCCACAGAGGGAAGATACGCAGTATTTT.